The table lists the clone carrying this T cell receptor (beta chain) with a count of one. These data are taken from a study of control samples from healthy donors and cancer patients. Method: immunoSEQ multiplex PCR; TCRdb's copy keeps in-frame clones and lacks some. The repertoire consists of tens of thousands of clones, with roughly 85% occurring once and the leading ten covering approximately 48%. V shed 5 bases and J shed 9 bases, with 8 bases lying between them. From germline, CDR1 is GTSNPN and CDR2 SVGIG (reference sequence). This CDR3 region has 11 residues. Material: blood. The sequence was collected from a man aged 55 to 70 in good health. This sequence joins TRBV30 and TRBJ1-6, with D maybe TRBD1 (5 bases). This CDR3 is CAWGGVSPLHF. CDR3 nucleotide sequence: TGTGCCTGGGGAGGGGTTTCACCCCTCCACTTT.